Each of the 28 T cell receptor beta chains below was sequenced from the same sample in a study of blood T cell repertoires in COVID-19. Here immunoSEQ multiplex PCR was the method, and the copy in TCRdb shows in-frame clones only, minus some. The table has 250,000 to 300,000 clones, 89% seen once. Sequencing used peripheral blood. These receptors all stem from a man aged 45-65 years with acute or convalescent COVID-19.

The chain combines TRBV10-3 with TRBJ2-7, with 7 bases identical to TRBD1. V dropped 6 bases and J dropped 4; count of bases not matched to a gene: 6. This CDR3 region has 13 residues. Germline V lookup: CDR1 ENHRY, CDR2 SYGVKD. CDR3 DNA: TGTGCCATCAGGGCAGGGGGTATGTACGAGCAGTACTTC. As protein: CAIRAGGMYEQYF.

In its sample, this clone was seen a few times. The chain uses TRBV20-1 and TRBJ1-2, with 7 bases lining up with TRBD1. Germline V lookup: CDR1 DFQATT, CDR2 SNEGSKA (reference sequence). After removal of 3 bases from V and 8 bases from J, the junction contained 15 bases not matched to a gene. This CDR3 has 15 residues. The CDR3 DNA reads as TGCAGTGCTAGTGGTTCCGCCGACAGGGATGGCGGCTACACCTTC. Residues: CSASGSADRDGGYTF.

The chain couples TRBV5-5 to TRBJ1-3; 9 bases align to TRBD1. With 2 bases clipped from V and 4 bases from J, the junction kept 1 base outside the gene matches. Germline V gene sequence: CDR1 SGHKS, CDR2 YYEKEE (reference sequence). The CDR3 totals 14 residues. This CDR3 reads CASSFTGGGNTIYF. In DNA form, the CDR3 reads TGTGCCAGCAGCTTTACAGGGGGCGGAAACACCATATATTTT.

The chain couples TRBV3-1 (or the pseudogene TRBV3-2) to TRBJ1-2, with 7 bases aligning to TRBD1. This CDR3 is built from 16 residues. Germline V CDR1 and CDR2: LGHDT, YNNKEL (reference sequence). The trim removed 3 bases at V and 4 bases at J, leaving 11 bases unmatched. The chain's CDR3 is CASSQGRQGWSYGYTF. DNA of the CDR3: TGTGCCAGCAGCCAGGGACGACAGGGATGGAGCTATGGCTACACCTTC.

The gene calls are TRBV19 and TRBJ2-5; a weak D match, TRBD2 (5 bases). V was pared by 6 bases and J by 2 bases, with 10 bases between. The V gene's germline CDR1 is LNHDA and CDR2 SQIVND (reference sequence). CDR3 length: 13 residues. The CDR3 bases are TGTGCCAGTAGGACGGACTCACAAGAGACCCAGTACTTC. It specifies CASRTDSQETQYF.

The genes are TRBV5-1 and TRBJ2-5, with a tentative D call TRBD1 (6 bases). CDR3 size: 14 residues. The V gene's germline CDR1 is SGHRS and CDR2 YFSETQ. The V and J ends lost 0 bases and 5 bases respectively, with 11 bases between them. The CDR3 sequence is CASSLDRVEETQYF. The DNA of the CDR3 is TGCGCCAGCAGCTTGGACAGGGTGGAGGAGACCCAGTACTTC.

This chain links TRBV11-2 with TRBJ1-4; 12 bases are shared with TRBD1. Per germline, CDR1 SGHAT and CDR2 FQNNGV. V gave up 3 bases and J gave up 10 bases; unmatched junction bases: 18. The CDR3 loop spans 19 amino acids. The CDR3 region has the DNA TGTGCCAGCAGCTTTTTAAGGGGACAGGGGGCGGCGGAGAGGAGAAAACTGTTTTTT. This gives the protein CASSFLRGQGAAERRKLFF.

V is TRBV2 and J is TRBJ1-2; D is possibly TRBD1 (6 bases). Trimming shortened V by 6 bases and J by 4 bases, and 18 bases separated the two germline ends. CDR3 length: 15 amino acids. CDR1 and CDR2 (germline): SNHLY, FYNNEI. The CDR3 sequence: CASSPLLQGSYGYTF. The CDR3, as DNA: TGTGCCAGCAGCCCCCTCTTGCAGGGGAGCTATGGCTACACCTTC.

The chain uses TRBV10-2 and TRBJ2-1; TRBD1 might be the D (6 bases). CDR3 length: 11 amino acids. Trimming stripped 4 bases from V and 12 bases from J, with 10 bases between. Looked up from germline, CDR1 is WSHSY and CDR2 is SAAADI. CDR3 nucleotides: TGCGCCAGCAGTGCAGACAGGCTGCAGTTCTTC. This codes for CASSADRLQFF.

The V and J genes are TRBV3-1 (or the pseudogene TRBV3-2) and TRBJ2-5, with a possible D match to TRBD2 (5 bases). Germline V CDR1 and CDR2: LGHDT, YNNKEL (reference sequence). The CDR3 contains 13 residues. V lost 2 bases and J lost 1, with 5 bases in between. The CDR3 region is CASSQRGQETQYF. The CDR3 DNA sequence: TGTGCCAGCAGCCAACGGGGCCAAGAGACCCAGTACTTC.

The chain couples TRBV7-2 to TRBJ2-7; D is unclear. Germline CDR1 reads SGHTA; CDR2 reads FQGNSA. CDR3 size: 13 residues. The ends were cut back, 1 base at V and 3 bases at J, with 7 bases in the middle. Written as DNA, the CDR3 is TGTGCCAGCAGCTTAGGCCATAGCTACGAGCAGTACTTC. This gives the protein CASSLGHSYEQYF.

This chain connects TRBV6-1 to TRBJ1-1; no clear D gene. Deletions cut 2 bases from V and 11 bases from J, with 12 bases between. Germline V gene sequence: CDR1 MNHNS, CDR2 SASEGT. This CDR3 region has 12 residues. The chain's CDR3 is CASSEIWGVAFF. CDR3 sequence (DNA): TGTGCCAGCAGTGAAATTTGGGGAGTGGCTTTCTTT.

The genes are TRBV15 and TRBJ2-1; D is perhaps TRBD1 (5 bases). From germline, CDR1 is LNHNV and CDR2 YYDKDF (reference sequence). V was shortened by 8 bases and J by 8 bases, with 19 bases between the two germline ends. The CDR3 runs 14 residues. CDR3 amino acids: CATERGLGRDEQFF. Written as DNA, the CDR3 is TGTGCCACCGAAAGGGGATTAGGACGGGATGAGCAGTTCTTC.

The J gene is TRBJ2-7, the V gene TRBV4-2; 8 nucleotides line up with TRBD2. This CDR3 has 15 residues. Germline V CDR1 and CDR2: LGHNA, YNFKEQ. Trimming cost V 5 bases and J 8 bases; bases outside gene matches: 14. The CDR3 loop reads CASSKGGLEGLQQYF. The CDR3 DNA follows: TGTGCCAGCAGCAAAGGGGGACTAGAGGGCCTCCAGCAGTACTTC.

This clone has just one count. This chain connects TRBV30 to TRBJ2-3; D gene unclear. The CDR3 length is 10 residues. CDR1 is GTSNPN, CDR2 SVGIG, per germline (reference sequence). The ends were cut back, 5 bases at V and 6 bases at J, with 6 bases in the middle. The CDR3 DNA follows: TGTGCCTGGGGCATCGATACGCAGTATTTT. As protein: CAWGIDTQYF.

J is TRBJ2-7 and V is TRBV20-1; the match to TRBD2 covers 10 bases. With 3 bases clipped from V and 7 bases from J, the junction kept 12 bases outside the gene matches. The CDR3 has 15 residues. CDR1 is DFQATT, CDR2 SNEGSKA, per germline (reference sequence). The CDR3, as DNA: TGCAGTGCTAGTTCGAGCGGGGGGGTTGATCCTGAGCAGTACTTC. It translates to CSASSSGGVDPEQYF.

This CDR3 reads CASSVEGYEQFF. The CDR3 region has the DNA TGTGCCAGCAGTGTCGAGGGTTATGAGCAGTTCTTC. V and J are TRBV2 and TRBJ2-1; a possible D gene is TRBD2 (5 bases). The CDR3 consists of 12 residues. The ends were cut back, 4 bases at V and 8 bases at J, with 9 bases in the middle. Germline V gene data show CDR1 as SNHLY and CDR2 as FYNNEI. Using reference TRBV2 and TRBJ2-1 for the parts outside the CDR3, the full variable domain is EPEVTQTPSHQVTQMGQEVILRCVPISNHLYFYWYRQILGQKVEFLVSFYNNEISEKSEIFDDQFSVERPDGSNFTLKIRSTKLEDSAMYFCASSVEGYEQFFGPGTRLTVL.

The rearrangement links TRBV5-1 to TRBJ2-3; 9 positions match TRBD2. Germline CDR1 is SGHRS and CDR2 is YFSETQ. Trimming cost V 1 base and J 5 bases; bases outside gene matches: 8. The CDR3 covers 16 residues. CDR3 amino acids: CASSLPKASGVDTQYF. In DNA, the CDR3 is TGCGCCAGCAGCTTGCCGAAGGCTAGCGGGGTAGATACGCAGTATTTT.

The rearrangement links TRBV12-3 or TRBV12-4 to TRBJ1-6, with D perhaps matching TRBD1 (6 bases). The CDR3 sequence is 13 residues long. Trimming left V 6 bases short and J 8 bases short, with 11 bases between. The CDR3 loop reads CASRWTDDSPLHF. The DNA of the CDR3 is TGTGCCAGCAGGTGGACAGATGATTCACCCCTCCACTTT.

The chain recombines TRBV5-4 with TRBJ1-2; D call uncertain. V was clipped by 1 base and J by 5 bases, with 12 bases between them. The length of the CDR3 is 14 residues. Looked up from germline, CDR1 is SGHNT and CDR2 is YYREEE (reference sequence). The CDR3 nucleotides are TGTGCCAGCAGCTTGCGCGCAGACTTATATGGCTACACCTTC. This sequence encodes CASSLRADLYGYTF.

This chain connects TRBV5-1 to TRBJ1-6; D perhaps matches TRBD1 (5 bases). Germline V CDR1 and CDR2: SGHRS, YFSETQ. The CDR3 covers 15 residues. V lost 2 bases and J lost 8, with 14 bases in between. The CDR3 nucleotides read TGCGCCAGCAGCTTTGGGGGGAGGTCGGATTCACCCCTCCACTTT. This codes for CASSFGGRSDSPLHF.

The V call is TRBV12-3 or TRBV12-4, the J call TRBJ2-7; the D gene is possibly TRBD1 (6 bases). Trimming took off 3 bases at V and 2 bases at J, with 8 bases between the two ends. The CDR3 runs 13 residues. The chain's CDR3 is CASSLGAAYEQYF. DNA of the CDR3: TGTGCCAGCAGTTTGGGGGCAGCCTACGAGCAGTACTTC.

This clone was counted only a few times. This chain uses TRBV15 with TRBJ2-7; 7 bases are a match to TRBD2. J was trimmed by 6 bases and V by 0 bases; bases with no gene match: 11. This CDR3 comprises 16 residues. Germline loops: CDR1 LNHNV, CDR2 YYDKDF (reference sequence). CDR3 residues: CATSRDRGGSRFEQYF. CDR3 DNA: TGTGCCACCAGCAGAGATAGAGGCGGGAGTAGGTTCGAGCAGTACTTC.

CDR3: CASSGGVCWYF. In nucleotides, the CDR3 is TGTGCCAGCAGCGGGGGGGTGTGTTGGTACTTC. The V and J genes are TRBV5-4 and TRBJ2-4; 7 bases align to TRBD2. Germline CDR1 reads SGHNT; CDR2 reads YYREEE (reference sequence). CDR3 length equals 11 residues. Trimming at V came to 4 bases and at J to 15 bases, leaving 7 bases not matched to a gene.

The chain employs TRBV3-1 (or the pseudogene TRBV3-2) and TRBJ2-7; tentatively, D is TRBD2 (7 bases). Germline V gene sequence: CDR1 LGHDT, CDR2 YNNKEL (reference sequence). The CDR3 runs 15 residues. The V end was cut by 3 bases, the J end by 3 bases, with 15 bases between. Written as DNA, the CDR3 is TGTGCCAGCAGCCAGCAAGGGGGGGATTTCTACGAGCAGTACTTC. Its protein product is CASSQQGGDFYEQYF.

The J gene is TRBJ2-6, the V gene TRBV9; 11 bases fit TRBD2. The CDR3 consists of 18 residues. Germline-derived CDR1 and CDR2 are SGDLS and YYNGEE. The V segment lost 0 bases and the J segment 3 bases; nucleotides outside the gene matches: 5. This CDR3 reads CASSVGLAGRGGANVLTF. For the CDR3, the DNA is TGTGCCAGCAGCGTAGGACTAGCGGGGAGGGGTGGGGCCAACGTCCTGACTTTC.

CDR3 DNA: TGTGCCACCAGTGATCCGGGACAGGGGGCCCTTCAGCCCCAGCATTTT. It yields the protein CATSDPGQGALQPQHF. The rearrangement links TRBV24-1 to TRBJ1-5, with 12 bases identical to TRBD1. The CDR3 runs to 16 residues. Trimming removed 3 bases from V and 6 bases from J; junction bases left unmatched: 5. Germline V lookup: CDR1 KGHDR, CDR2 SFDVKD.

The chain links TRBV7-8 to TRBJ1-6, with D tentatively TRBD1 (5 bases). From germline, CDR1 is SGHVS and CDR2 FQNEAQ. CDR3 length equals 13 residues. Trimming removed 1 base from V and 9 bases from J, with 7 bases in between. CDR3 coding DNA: TGTGCCAGCAGCTTAGGGGGCGGTTCACCCCTCCACTTT. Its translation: CASSLGGGSPLHF.